The text below deals with one TCR beta chain. The data stem from a study of shared clonotypes between healthy human individuals. Study-level information: CD4 naive and memory got three plates each, CD8 naive two, CD8 memory one.

The assay was immunoSEQ multiplex PCR, and TCRdb's table has in-frame clones only and misses some. The sample has 2 million or so clones, approximately 95% seen once. Only CD45RO-negative cells positively selected for CCR7 counted as naive CD8 cells, so terminally differentiated effector memory CD45RA+ cells were excluded. V was cut by 3 bases and J by 10 bases, with 24 bases left in between. In germline, CDR1 is SGHRS, CDR2 YFSETQ. The length of the CDR3 is 16 residues. Input material: naive CD8+ T cells sorted from blood. The chain links TRBV5-1 to TRBJ2-3, with D possibly being TRBD1 or TRBD2 (5 bases each). The sequence derives from a man younger than 30 in good health. CDR3 sequence (DNA): TGCGCCAGCAGCTCCCGGGACCGAAATGGCTTGGGTGCGCAGTATTTT. It yields the protein CASSSRDRNGLGAQYF.